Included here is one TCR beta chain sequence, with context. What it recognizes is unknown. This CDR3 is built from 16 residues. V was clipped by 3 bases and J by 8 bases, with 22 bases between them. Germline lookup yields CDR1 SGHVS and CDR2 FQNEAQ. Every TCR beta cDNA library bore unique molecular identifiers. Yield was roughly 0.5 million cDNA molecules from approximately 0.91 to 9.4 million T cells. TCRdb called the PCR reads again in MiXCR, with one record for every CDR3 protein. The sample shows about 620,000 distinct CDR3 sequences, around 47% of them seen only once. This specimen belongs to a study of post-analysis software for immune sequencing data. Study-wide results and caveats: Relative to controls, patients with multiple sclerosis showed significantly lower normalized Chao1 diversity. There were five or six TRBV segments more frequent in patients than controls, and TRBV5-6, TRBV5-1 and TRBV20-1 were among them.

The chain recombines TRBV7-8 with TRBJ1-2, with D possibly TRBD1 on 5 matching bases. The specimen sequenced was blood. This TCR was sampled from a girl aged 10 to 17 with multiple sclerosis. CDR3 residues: CASSFVGQSMTRGYTF. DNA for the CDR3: TGTGCCAGCAGCTTTGTAGGACAATCTATGACTCGGGGCTACACCTTC.